This T cell receptor (beta chain) was captured in a study of neoadjuvant anti-PD-1 for oral cavity cancer. Study overall: Patients without progression got a fourth dose around day 43. Study-wide results and limits: Post-treatment tumors with larger preexisting clones showed more shrinkage. With a few patients per group, TCR findings need larger cohorts.

These oral cavity squamous cell carcinomas were HPV-negative and locally advanced. With regard to this clone: Its specificity is unknown.

Assay: immunoSEQ multiplex PCR; the TCRdb copy retains only in-frame clones and omits some. Of over 8,500 clones in the sample, about 68% were seen once. This CDR3 contains 14 residues. The germline CDR1 and CDR2 sequences are MNHEY and SMNVEV (reference sequence). Trimming shortened V by 3 bases and J by 8 bases, and 13 bases separated the two germline ends. This sequence originates from a person between 40 and 80 years old with oral cavity squamous cell carcinoma. The sequenced sample was tumor tissue, obtained before nivolumab (anti-PD-1) treatment. The genes are TRBV27 and TRBJ1-4; D might be TRBD1 (5 bases). The CDR3 DNA is TGTGCCAGCAGTTTGAGTCAAGGGGTCGAAAAACTGTTTTTT. Translated: CASSLSQGVEKLFF.